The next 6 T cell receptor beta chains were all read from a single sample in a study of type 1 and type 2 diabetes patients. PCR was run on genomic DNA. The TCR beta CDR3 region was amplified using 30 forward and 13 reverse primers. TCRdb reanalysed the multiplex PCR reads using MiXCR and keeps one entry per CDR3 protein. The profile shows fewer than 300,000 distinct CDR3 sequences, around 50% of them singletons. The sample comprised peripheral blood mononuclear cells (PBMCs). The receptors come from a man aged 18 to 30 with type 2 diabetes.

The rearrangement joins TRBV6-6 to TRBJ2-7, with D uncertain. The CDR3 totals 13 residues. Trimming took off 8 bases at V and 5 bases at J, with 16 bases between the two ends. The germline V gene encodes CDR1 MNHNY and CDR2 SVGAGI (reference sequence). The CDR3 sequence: CASGMGPFDEQYF. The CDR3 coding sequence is TGTGCCAGCGGGATGGGTCCCTTCGACGAGCAGTACTTC.

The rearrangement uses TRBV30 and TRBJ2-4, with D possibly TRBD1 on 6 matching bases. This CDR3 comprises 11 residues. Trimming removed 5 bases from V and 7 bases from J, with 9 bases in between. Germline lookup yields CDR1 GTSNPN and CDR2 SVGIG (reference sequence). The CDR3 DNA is TGTGCCTGGGTAACAGGGAACATTCAGTACTTC. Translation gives CAWVTGNIQYF. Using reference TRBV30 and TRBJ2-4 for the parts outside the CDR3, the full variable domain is SQTIHQWPATLVQPVGSPLSLECTVEGTSNPNLYWYRQAAGRGLQLLFYSVGIGQISSEVPQNLSASRPQDRQFILSSKKLLLSDSGFYLCAWVTGNIQYFGAGTRLSVL.

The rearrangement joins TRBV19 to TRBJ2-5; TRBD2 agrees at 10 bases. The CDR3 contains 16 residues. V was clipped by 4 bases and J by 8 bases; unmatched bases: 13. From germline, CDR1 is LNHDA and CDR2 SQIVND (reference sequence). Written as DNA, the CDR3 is TGTGCCAGTAGTACCGAGCGGGAGGGCCCCCCGAGAACCCAGTACTTC. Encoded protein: CASSTEREGPPRTQYF.

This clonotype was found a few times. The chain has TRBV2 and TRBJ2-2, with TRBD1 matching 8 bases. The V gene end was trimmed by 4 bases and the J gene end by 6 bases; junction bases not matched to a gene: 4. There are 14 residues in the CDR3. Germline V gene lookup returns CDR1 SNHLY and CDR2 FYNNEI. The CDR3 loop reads CASSVGTGAGELFF. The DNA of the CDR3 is TGTGCCAGCAGTGTGGGGACAGGTGCCGGGGAGCTGTTTTTT.

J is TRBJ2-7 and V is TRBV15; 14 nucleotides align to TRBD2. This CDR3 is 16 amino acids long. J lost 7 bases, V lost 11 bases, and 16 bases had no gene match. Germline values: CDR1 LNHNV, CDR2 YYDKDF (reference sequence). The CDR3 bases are TGTGCCTCATCAGGACTAGCGGGGGGCTCCTACAATGAGCAGTACTTC. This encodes CASSGLAGGSYNEQYF.

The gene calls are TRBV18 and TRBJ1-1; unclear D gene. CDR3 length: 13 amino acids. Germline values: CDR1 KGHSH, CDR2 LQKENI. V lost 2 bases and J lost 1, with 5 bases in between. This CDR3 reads CASSPSANTEAFF. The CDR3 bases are TGTGCCAGCTCACCATCCGCGAACACTGAAGCTTTCTTT.